The rows below give T cell receptor beta chains drawn from one sample of a study of OX40 agonist ivuxolimab in advanced cancers. This table comes from immunoSEQ multiplex PCR, and its TCRdb copy is limited to in-frame clones, with some not included. Of tens of thousands of clones in the sample, around four fifths were seen once. Specimen: CD4+ or CD8+ T cells sorted from blood, collected in a trial of the OX40 agonist ivuxolimab. The receptors derive from an adult with an advanced solid tumor such as melanoma, head and neck, liver or kidney cancer. Each CDR3 is given with its conserved first and last residue. D genes are given only for firm matches. Size tells how often a clone was seen (once, few, many) or the class of an expanded clone, and some rows leave it out.

>TRBJ2-3|.|15|.|TRBV5-8
CASSQLDEFTDTQYF
TGTGCCAGCAGTCAACTCGACGAATTCACAGATACGCAGTATTTT
>TRBJ2-7|.|14|.|TRBV6-6
CASSSGDFRYEQYF
TGTGCCAGCAGCTCAGGGGACTTCCGCTACGAGCAGTACTTC
>TRBJ2-3|.|15|.|TRBV19
CASRQSGLRTDTQYF
TGTGCCAGTCGCCAGTCTGGGCTCCGCACAGATACGCAGTATTTT
>TRBJ2-3|once|19|TRBD1|TRBV18
CASSPLDRSLIPSTDTQYF
TGTGCCAGCTCACCCTTGGACAGGTCACTCATACCTAGCACAGATACGCAGTATTTT
>TRBJ2-5|.|14|.|TRBV5-1
CASSSGRVQETQYF
TGCGCCAGCAGCTCGGGACGGGTTCAAGAGACCCAGTACTTC
>TRBJ2-5|.|15|.|TRBV11-2
CASSLVTNSQETQYF
TGTGCCAGCAGCTTAGTAACGAACTCCCAAGAGACCCAGTACTTC
>TRBJ2-6|.|15|.|TRBV6-1
CASSRQDTGANVLTF
TGTGCCAGCAGTCGACAGGATACTGGGGCCAACGTCCTGACTTTC
>TRBJ1-2|.|12|TRBD1|TRBV27
CASRIGGGGYTF
TGTGCCAGCAGAATAGGGGGCGGTGGCTACACCTTC
>TRBJ2-1|.|14|TRBD2|TRBV5-4
CASSTRGGVNEQFF
TGTGCCAGCAGCACGCGGGGGGGGGTAAATGAGCAGTTCTTC
>TRBJ2-7|.|19|TRBD2|TRBV7-2
CASSPPLRGASGTIYEQYF
TGTGCCAGCAGCCCCCCCTTGAGGGGGGCTAGCGGGACCATCTACGAGCAGTACTTC
>TRBJ1-1|.|15|.|TRBV6-1
CASRAPEVGNTEAFF
TGTGCCAGCAGAGCTCCAGAAGTCGGGAACACTGAAGCTTTCTTT
>TRBJ1-1|.|11|.|TRBV25-1
CASSKLTEAFF
TGTGCCAGCAGTAAATTAACTGAAGCTTTCTTT
>TRBJ1-3|.|13|.|TRBV5-1
CASSRQGGNTIYF
TGCGCCAGCAGTCGGCAGGGGGGAAACACCATATATTTT
>TRBJ2-3|once|15|.|TRBV11-2
CASSHRDPFTDTQYF
TGTGCCAGCAGCCACCGGGACCCATTCACAGATACGCAGTATTTT
>TRBJ1-2|once|13|.|TRBV27
CASSLAGSYGYTF
TGTGCCAGCAGTTTAGCCGGGAGCTATGGCTACACCTTC
>TRBJ1-1|.|15|.|TRBV6-5
CASSPLGKSNTEAFF
TGTGCCAGCAGTCCCCTCGGCAAATCAAACACTGAAGCTTTCTTT
>TRBJ1-6|.|16|.|TRBV23-1
CASSQSLGGSASPLHF
TGCGCCAGCAGTCAATCCCTAGGGGGTTCGGCTTCACCCCTCCACTTT
>TRBJ2-1|.|16|TRBD2|TRBV28
CASSLPGTSSYNEQFF
TGTGCCAGCAGTTTACCCGGGACTAGCTCCTACAATGAGCAGTTCTTC
>TRBJ1-5|.|11|.|TRBV2
CASSGGGPQHF
TGTGCCAGCAGTGGGGGGGGGCCCCAGCATTTT
>TRBJ1-2|.|14|TRBD1|TRBV9
CASSVQRGQGGYTF
TGTGCCAGCAGCGTACAAAGGGGGCAGGGTGGCTACACCTTC
>TRBJ2-3|.|18|TRBD2|TRBV28
CASSLTSGGYSHTDTQYF
TGTGCCAGCAGTTTAACTAGCGGGGGCTACTCACACACAGATACGCAGTATTTT
>TRBJ2-1|few|18|TRBD2|TRBV27
CASSRQVFGLAGEGEQFF
TGTGCCAGCAGTCGCCAAGTTTTTGGACTAGCGGGAGAGGGGGAGCAGTTCTTC
>TRBJ2-1|.|13|.|TRBV5-4
CASSPRSYNEQFF
TGTGCCAGCAGCCCCCGTTCCTACAATGAGCAGTTCTTC
>TRBJ1-1|.|13|TRBD1|TRBV7-8
CASSGTAGTEAFF
TGTGCCAGCAGCGGGACAGCGGGAACTGAAGCTTTCTTT
>TRBJ2-2|.|15|TRBD2|TRBV28
CASKTSGRGIGELFF
TGTGCCAGCAAAACTAGCGGGAGGGGAATCGGGGAGCTGTTTTTT
>TRBJ2-3|.|11|.|TRBV7-8
CASSFTDTQYF
TGTGCCAGCAGCTTTACTGATACGCAGTATTTT
>TRBJ2-1|.|14|.|TRBV7-9
CASITTYRGYGQFF
TGTGCCAGCATCACCACCTACCGGGGTTATGGGCAGTTCTTC
>TRBJ2-5|.|14|.|TRBV18
CASSGGGVRETQYF
TGTGCCAGCTCGGGCGGGGGCGTCCGGGAGACCCAGTACTTC
>TRBJ2-3|.|15|.|TRBV30
CAWSVGGVGTDTQYF
TGTGCCTGGAGTGTAGGAGGGGTGGGCACAGATACGCAGTATTTT
>TRBJ2-5|.|16|.|TRBV7-3
CASSFRGSGLQETQYF
TGTGCCAGCAGCTTCCGTGGGAGCGGGCTCCAAGAGACCCAGTACTTC
>TRBJ2-5|.|14|TRBD2|TRBV28
CAGPTSGLQETQYF
TGTGCCGGGCCGACTAGCGGACTACAAGAGACCCAGTACTTC
>TRBJ2-7|.|16|TRBD1|TRBV9
CASSVSGQVIKSEQYF
TGTGCCAGCAGCGTATCGGGACAGGTGATAAAGAGCGAGCAGTACTTC
>TRBJ2-2|.|16|TRBD1|TRBV19
CASSIDGQGPSGELFF
TGTGCCAGTAGTATTGACGGACAGGGGCCTTCCGGGGAGCTGTTTTTT
>TRBJ2-5|.|14|.|TRBV28
CASTTPGFQETQYF
TGTGCCAGCACTACCCCCGGGTTCCAAGAGACCCAGTACTTC
>TRBJ1-6|once|16|.|TRBV28
CASSFPGQPYNSPLHF
TGTGCCAGCAGTTTTCCCGGACAGCCTTATAATTCACCCCTCCACTTT
>TRBJ2-7|.|13|.|TRBV7-3
CASSLAGTGEQYF
TGTGCCAGCAGCTTGGCAGGGACCGGCGAGCAGTACTTC
>TRBJ1-2|.|18|TRBD1|TRBV5-8
CASSLFTGTGGVDYGYTF
TGTGCCAGCAGCTTGTTTACCGGGACAGGGGGCGTCGACTATGGCTACACCTTC
>TRBJ2-2|few|18|TRBD2|TRBV2
CASSEQYGGIKVTGELFF
TGTGCCAGCAGTGAACAGTACGGGGGGATCAAGGTAACCGGGGAGCTGTTTTTT
>TRBJ2-6|.|18|.|TRBV7-9
CASSLVGGYSSGANVLTF
TGTGCCAGCAGCTTAGTAGGGGGTTATAGCTCTGGGGCCAACGTCCTGACTTTC
>TRBJ2-1|.|17|TRBD1|TRBV28
CASSEVTGVRTYNEQFF
TGTGCCAGCAGTGAGGTAACAGGGGTAAGGACGTACAATGAGCAGTTCTTC
>TRBJ1-2|.|16|.|TRBV15
CATSRDPNGGSGDYTF
TGTGCCACCAGCAGAGATCCCAACGGAGGCAGTGGGGACTACACCTTC
>TRBJ1-1|.|14|TRBD1|TRBV18
CASSPTGPSTEAFF
TGTGCCAGCTCACCGACAGGGCCGAGCACTGAAGCTTTCTTT
>TRBJ1-5|.|15|.|TRBV11-2
CASSLTVNSNQPQHF
TGTGCCAGCAGCCTGACAGTGAATAGCAATCAGCCCCAGCATTTT
>TRBJ2-1|few|16|TRBD1|TRBV5-1
CASSPHRGPTYNEQFF
TGCGCCAGCAGCCCCCACAGGGGGCCTACTTACAATGAGCAGTTCTTC
>TRBJ1-5|.|15|.|TRBV7-9
CASSPRGDSNQPQHF
TGTGCCAGCAGCCCCAGAGGGGATAGCAATCAGCCCCAGCATTTT
>TRBJ2-7|.|13|.|TRBV7-2
CASSLLQAYEQYF
TGTGCCAGCAGCTTACTACAGGCCTACGAGCAGTACTTC
>TRBJ2-7|.|15|TRBD2|TRBV28
CASNSLAAQLYEQYF
TGTGCCAGCAACTCTCTAGCGGCGCAACTTTACGAGCAGTACTTC
>TRBJ1-6|few|15|TRBD1|TRBV19
CASKSQDRGNSPLHF
TGTGCCAGTAAGAGTCAGGACAGGGGAAATTCACCCCTCCACTTT
>TRBJ2-3|.|14|.|TRBV12-1
CASSRGRSTDTQYF
TGTGCCAGCAGCCGCGGACGGAGCACAGATACGCAGTATTTT
>TRBJ1-4|.|14|.|TRBV5-8
CASSFTGANEKLFF
TGTGCCAGCAGCTTCACCGGGGCAAACGAAAAACTGTTTTTT
>TRBJ2-5|.|12|.|TRBV18
CASSPKQETQYF
TGTGCCAGCTCACCCAAGCAAGAGACCCAGTACTTC
>TRBJ1-1|.|15|TRBD1|TRBV18
CASSPRTGGTWGAFF
TGTGCCAGCTCACCTCGGACAGGGGGCACCTGGGGAGCTTTCTTT
>TRBJ1-2|.|13|.|TRBV14
CASSQDNNYGYTF
TGTGCCAGCAGCCAAGATAACAACTATGGCTACACCTTC
>TRBJ2-3|once|18|TRBD2|TRBV11-2
CASSGLEPDSTSTDTQYF
TGTGCCAGCAGCGGACTAGAGCCAGACAGTACTAGCACAGATACGCAGTATTTT
>TRBJ1-1|.|16|.|TRBV9
CASSPGEGLMNTEAFF
TGTGCCAGCTCACCTGGGGAGGGGCTGATGAACACTGAAGCTTTCTTT
>TRBJ1-2|.|13|.|TRBV27
CASSFLGGAGYTF
TGTGCCAGCAGTTTTCTGGGGGGCGCTGGCTACACCTTC